The source of this T cell receptor beta chain is a study of cytomegalovirus exposure and HLA in healthy donors. 60 Vbeta and 13 Jbeta primers were used in PCR. Sequenced by immunoSEQ multiplex PCR; TCRdb stores in-frame clones only, minus some. The table lists roughly 200,000 clones, 70% to 80% of them singletons, with 13% to 15% in the top ten. The germline V gene has CDR1 MGHRA and CDR2 YSYEKL. The CDR3 contains 15 residues. V gave up 3 bases and J gave up 5 bases, with 16 bases separating them. The receptor was isolated from a woman under 40 in good health and CMV-seropositive. The chain uses TRBV4-1 and TRBJ2-5; TRBD2 is a possible D gene (7 bases). The specimen was PBMCs. CDR3 residues: CASSQGGAGRETQYF. The CDR3 DNA is TGCGCCAGCAGCCAGGGGGGGGCAGGTAGGGAGACCCAGTACTTC.